This TCR beta chain was captured in a study of patients and donors after allogeneic stem cell transplantation (TCRdb year 2020). In regard to this clonotype: Its antigen is unknown. It has no much larger one-base neighbor in the sample; base qualities were not kept.

The library came from RT-PCR. These reads were obtained on a NextSeq 550. In-frame beta chains were kept once TCRdb had trimmed the public reads at Q25 with fastp and called clones with MiXCR. Merged by CDR3 protein, the rows form single entries marked with the most common genes and DNA. This sample holds a few hundred thousand distinct CDR3 sequences; about 38% were observed only once. The top ten constitute 11% of the sample. The germline V gene (reference sequence) yields DFQATT for CDR1 and SNEGSKA for CDR2. Measured from the cysteine to the phenylalanine, the CDR3 is 13 residues long. Only CDR3 DNA remains: 39 bases, in frame from the first base. V trim: 3 bases; J trim: 5 bases; unmatched bases: 1.

The chain joins TRBV20-1 to TRBJ1-5, and 10 junction bases match TRBD1. Sequenced: blood, either unsorted or a sorted T cell fraction (not recorded which). The TCR originated in a human donor who was either an allogeneic HSCT recipient or a stem cell or donor lymphocyte infusion donor (not recorded which). It is not recorded whose cells these are; they may come from a transplant donor. The DNA sequence is given as TGCAGTGCTAGCGACAGGGGGCATCAGCCCCAGCATTTT. Translated, this is CSASDRGHQPQHF.